This record concerns one T cell receptor (beta chain) sequence. Antigen specificity is unknown. These data come from a study of identical twins. CDR1 is MRHNA, CDR2 SNTAGT, per germline. The CDR3 sequence is 15 residues long. After removal of 6 bases from V and 6 bases from J, the junction contained 7 bases not matched to a gene. Whole-study results and caveats: Diverse VJ usage suggested most zero-insertion clonotypes were not invariant T cells. Models, which agreed with sharing between unrelated individuals, nonetheless underestimated the out-of-frame TCR alpha sharing seen in monozygotic twins.

TCRdb fed the 5' RACE reads into MiXCR, producing one record per CDR3 protein. The data contain under 250,000 distinct CDR3 sequences, roughly an eighth of them seen just once; the ten biggest clones take up more than 3.5%. These data were likewise used in another study, on yellow fever vaccine responses in identical twins.

The chain is built from TRBV6-4 and TRBJ2-1, with 11 bases fitting TRBD1. The TCR comes from a woman under 30 in good health. The sample comprised memory (CD45RO+) T cells sorted from blood. The CDR3 DNA reads as TGTGCCAGCAGCGGTGGACAGGGGGCTGTCAATGAGCAGTTCTTC. Translated, it gives CASSGGQGAVNEQFF.